This TCR beta chain was identified in a study of cytomegalovirus exposure and HLA in healthy donors. Across the study: Prior work identified some 120 million unique TCR beta sequences in roughly 180 million T cells.

From germline, CDR1 is LGHNA and CDR2 YNFKEQ. This CDR3 is built from 17 residues. Between the trimmed V and J ends, which lost 4 bases and 8 bases, there was a span of 24 bases. The sample holds a few counts of this clone. The PCR was carried out with 60 Vbeta primers and 13 Jbeta primers. Using immunoSEQ multiplex PCR, the repertoire was profiled, and TCRdb retains in-frame clones only, with some absent. Of 150,000 or so clones listed, roughly 80% are singletons. This receptor was identified in a woman under 30 in good health and CMV-seronegative. The material sequenced was PBMCs. V usage is TRBV4-2 and J usage is TRBJ2-4, with TRBD2 as a possible D gene (6 bases). For the CDR3, the DNA is TGTGCCAGCAGCCTCACCGAGGCGGGGCACCAAGCGGACATTCAGTACTTC. Encoded protein: CASSLTEAGHQADIQYF.